This TCR beta chain was profiled in a study of blood T cell repertoires in COVID-19. Whole-study context: The origin of the acute and convalescent COVID-19 samples was the United States, Italy and Spain. PBMCs, B-cell-depleted T cells, or T cells provided the cDNA or gDNA that made up the material.

V was pared by 7 bases and J by 10 bases, with 11 bases between. This CDR3 is 11 amino acids long. The germline CDR1 and CDR2 sequences are MNHEY and SMNVEV (reference sequence). Methods used by the authors: Reference gene primer amplification in the assay estimated nucleated cell counts. The method was immunoSEQ multiplex PCR; TCRdb's version includes in-frame clones alone and lacks a portion of them. The V and J calls and the clone size are those of that table, but D and trimming were determined from the DNA. This sample has 180,000 or so clones, with about 85% found just once. Input material: peripheral blood. The receptor's source is a man aged 18 to 30 with acute or convalescent COVID-19. The chain carries TRBV27 and TRBJ1-3, with D maybe TRBD1 (5 bases). The CDR3 nucleotides read TGTGCCAGCACCTACGGGGGGACCATATATTTT. It is translated as CASTYGGTIYF.